This T cell receptor beta chain was sequenced for a study of blood T cell repertoires in COVID-19. Study-level background: Nucleic acid was either cDNA or gDNA, and it came from T cells, B-cell-depleted T cells, or PBMCs.

Only in-frame clones appear in the TCRdb table, and some are missing; sequencing was by immunoSEQ multiplex PCR. The data show under 300,000 clones, around nine tenths seen once. V lost 5 bases and J lost 3, with 8 bases in between. Per germline, CDR1 MNHEY and CDR2 SVGAGI. The CDR3 extends over 13 amino acids. Sequencing was performed on peripheral blood. This clonotype was obtained from a woman in her 70s with active or convalescent COVID-19. The rearrangement links TRBV6-5 to TRBJ1-5, with D unclear. The CDR3 here is CASSNGYNQPQHF. The CDR3 DNA is TGTGCCAGCAGTAACGGTTACAATCAGCCCCAGCATTTT.